Listed below are T cell receptor beta chains from one sample, sequenced in a study of T cells in Graves' hyperthyroidism and ophthalmopathy. TCRdb processed the multiplex PCR reads anew with MiXCR; each CDR3 protein has one entry. The sample has more than 600,000 distinct CDR3 sequences; 16% are singletons. Sequences were obtained from blood. The receptor source for this set is a man younger than 35 with Graves' hyperthyroidism. Both conserved end residues are trimmed from each CDR3. Fields, in order: V gene, clone size, CDR3 protein. Rows may omit the clone size; those that give it use once, few, many or a size class.

V gene: TRBV12-3/TRBV12-4
clone size: NA
CDR3 protein: ASSYALGISGNTIY

V gene: TRBV7-8
clone size: few
CDR3 protein: ASSLSGGLGNEQF

V gene: TRBV12-3/TRBV12-4
clone size: many
CDR3 protein: ASGGDLAGGPSSETQY

V gene: TRBV28
clone size: many
CDR3 protein: ASRGAGLADREY

V gene: TRBV24-1
clone size: many
CDR3 protein: ATSDSTGTTDLRKQF

V gene: TRBV19
clone size: few
CDR3 protein: ASSKQGTSPEAF

V gene: TRBV7-9
clone size: few
CDR3 protein: ASSSPPREAQY

V gene: TRBV12-3/TRBV12-4
clone size: many
CDR3 protein: ASKGGLDQPQH

V gene: TRBV18
clone size: NA
CDR3 protein: ASSPPRGRGMYEQY

V gene: TRBV7-9
clone size: few
CDR3 protein: ASSSTGLAERGGYNEQF

V gene: TRBV6-1
clone size: many
CDR3 protein: ASSEEAGGTYEQY

V gene: TRBV19
clone size: many
CDR3 protein: ASSVGQGYETQY

V gene: TRBV20-1
clone size: many
CDR3 protein: SARVREHQPQH

V gene: TRBV5-4
clone size: NA
CDR3 protein: ASRSRGSGTEAF

V gene: TRBV5-8
clone size: few
CDR3 protein: ASSFQRDMTDTQY

V gene: TRBV27
clone size: many
CDR3 protein: ASRRTGLNQPQH

V gene: TRBV18
clone size: many
CDR3 protein: ASSPQKVNNEQF

V gene: TRBV9
clone size: NA
CDR3 protein: ASSGRQGNRVNGNTIY

V gene: TRBV15
clone size: NA
CDR3 protein: ATSIGLAGTNTGELF

V gene: TRBV20-1
clone size: NA
CDR3 protein: SAREAGIYGYT

V gene: TRBV6-1
clone size: many
CDR3 protein: ASSDVGDSYEQY

V gene: TRBV6-2/TRBV6-3
clone size: few
CDR3 protein: ASSYTANTQY

V gene: TRBV29-1
clone size: NA
CDR3 protein: SVDEGGADWQY

V gene: TRBV2
clone size: NA
CDR3 protein: ANSSGRAGGTDTQY

V gene: TRBV11-2
clone size: NA
CDR3 protein: ASRDILREWSTDTQY

V gene: TRBV9
clone size: NA
CDR3 protein: ASSVVTPGQGDSSYGYT

V gene: TRBV12-3/TRBV12-4
clone size: many
CDR3 protein: ASLPPGQGTDEQF

V gene: TRBV5-8
clone size: few
CDR3 protein: ASSLGAEGLGETQY

V gene: TRBV6-2/TRBV6-3
clone size: many
CDR3 protein: ASSLTSGDTDTQY

V gene: TRBV6-2/TRBV6-3
clone size: NA
CDR3 protein: ASRDPNQPQH

V gene: TRBV6-1
clone size: many
CDR3 protein: ASSYALSVAGGGDEQF

V gene: TRBV20-1
clone size: NA
CDR3 protein: SARDPTGKRHEQY

V gene: TRBV20-1
clone size: many
CDR3 protein: SARALQGAETQY